This T cell receptor (beta chain) was documented in a study of T-cell reconstitution after alpha-beta-depleted transplantation in children. The authors prepared the TCRbeta library with unique molecular identifiers. TCRdb ran MiXCR on the PCR reads and lists one entry per CDR3 protein. The sample holds 170,000 or so distinct CDR3 sequences, over 5.5% seen once. This clonotype has ten or more counts. The CDR3 has 16 amino acids. Trimming removed 5 bases from V and 3 bases from J; junction bases left unmatched: 11. The receptor's source is a human donor who donated a stem cell graft to a child with Wiskott-Aldrich syndrome. This chain joins TRBV12-3 or TRBV12-4 and TRBJ2-5; 8 nucleotides line up with TRBD1. Sequencing was performed on PBMCs from the stem cell graft donor, taken from the stem cell graft. CDR3 in amino acids: CASSIRTGRHEETQYF. DNA for the CDR3: TGTGCCAGCAGTATTCGGACAGGGAGGCATGAAGAGACCCAGTACTTC.